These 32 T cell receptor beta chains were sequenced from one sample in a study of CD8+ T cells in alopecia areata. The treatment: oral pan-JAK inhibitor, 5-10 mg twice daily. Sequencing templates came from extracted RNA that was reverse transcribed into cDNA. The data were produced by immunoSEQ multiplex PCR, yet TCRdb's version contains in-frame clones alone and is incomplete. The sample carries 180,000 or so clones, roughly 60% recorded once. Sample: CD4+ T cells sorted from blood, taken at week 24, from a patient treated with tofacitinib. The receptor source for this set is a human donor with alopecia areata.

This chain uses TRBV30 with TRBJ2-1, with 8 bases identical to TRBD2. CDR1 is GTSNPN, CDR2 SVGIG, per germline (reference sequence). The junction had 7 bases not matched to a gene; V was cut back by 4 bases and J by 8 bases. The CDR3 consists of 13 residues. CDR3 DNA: TGTGCCTGGACCGTAGCGGGATCGGATGAGCAGTTCTTC. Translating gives CAWTVAGSDEQFF.

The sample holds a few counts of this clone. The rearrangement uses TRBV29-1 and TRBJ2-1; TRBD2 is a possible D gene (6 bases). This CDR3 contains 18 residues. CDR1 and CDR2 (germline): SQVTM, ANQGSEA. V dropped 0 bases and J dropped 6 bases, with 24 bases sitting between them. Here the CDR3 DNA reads TGCAGCGTTGAAGATCAGGTAGCGGTCGATACAAGGGGCAATGAGCAGTTCTTC. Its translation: CSVEDQVAVDTRGNEQFF.

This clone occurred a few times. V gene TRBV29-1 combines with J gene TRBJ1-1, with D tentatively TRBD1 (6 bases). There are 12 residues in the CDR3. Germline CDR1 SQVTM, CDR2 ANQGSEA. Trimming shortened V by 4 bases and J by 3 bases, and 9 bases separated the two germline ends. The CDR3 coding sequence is TGCAGCGTTGTGTCAGGGGACACTGAAGCTTTCTTT. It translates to CSVVSGDTEAFF.

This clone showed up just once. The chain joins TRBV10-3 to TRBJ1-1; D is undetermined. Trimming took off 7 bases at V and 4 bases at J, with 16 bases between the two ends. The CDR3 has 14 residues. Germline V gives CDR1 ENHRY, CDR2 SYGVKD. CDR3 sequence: CAIKGRESVTEAFF. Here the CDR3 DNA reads TGTGCCATCAAGGGTCGGGAGTCCGTCACTGAAGCTTTCTTT.

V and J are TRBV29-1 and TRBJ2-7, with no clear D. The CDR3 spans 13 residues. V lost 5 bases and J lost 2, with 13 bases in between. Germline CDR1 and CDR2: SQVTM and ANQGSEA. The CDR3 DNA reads TGCAGCGTTTCATTGGGCGGAACCTACGAGCAGTACTTC. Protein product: CSVSLGGTYEQYF.

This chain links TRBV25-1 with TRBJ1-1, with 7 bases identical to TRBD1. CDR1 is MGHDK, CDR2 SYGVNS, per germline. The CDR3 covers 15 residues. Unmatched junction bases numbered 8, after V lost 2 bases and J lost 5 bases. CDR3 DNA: TGTGCCAGCAGTGAAACAGAGGGGGCGCGGACTGAAGCTTTCTTT. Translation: CASSETEGARTEAFF.

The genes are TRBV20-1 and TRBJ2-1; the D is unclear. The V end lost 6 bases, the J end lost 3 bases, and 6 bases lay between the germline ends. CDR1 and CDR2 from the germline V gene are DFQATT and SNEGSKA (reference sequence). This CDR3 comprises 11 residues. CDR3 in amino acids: CSAYSYNEQFF. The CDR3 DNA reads TGCAGTGCCTACAGCTACAATGAGCAGTTCTTC.

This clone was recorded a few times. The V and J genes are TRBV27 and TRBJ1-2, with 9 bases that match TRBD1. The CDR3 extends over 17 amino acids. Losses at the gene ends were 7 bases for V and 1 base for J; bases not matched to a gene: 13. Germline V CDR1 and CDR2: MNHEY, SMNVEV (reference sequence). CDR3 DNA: TGTGCCAGCACCACCTTGGGACAGGGAGGCGGTAACTATGGCTACACCTTC. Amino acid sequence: CASTTLGQGGGNYGYTF.

The CDR3 loop reads CASSFGGSDYGYTF. As DNA, the CDR3 is TGTGCCAGCAGCTTTGGAGGTTCAGACTATGGCTACACCTTC. The chain joins TRBV5-4 to TRBJ1-2; D is ambiguous. V was pared by 2 bases and J by 3 bases, with 11 bases between. Germline CDR1 and CDR2: SGHNT and YYREEE (reference sequence). The CDR3 loop spans 14 amino acids. Supplemented by reference TRBV5-4 and TRBJ1-2, the full variable domain reads ETGVTQSPTHLIKTRGQQVTLRCSSQSGHNTVSWYQQALGQGPQFIFQYYREEENGRGNFPPRFSGLQFPNYSSELNVNALELDDSALYLCASSFGGSDYGYTFGSGTRLTVV.

CDR3 protein: CATGTESSYEQYF. CDR3 nucleotides: TGCGCGACGGGGACAGAGAGCTCCTACGAGCAGTACTTC. The chain has TRBV29-1 and TRBJ2-7; 7 positions match TRBD1. Germline V gene sequence: CDR1 SQVTM, CDR2 ANQGSEA. The CDR3 spans 13 residues.

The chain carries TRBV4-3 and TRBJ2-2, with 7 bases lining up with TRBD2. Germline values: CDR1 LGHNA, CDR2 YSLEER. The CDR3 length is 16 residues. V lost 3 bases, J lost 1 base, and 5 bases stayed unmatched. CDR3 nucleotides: TGCGCCAGCAGCCAGCTGTCGGGAGGGAACACCGGGGAGCTGTTTTTT. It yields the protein CASSQLSGGNTGELFF.

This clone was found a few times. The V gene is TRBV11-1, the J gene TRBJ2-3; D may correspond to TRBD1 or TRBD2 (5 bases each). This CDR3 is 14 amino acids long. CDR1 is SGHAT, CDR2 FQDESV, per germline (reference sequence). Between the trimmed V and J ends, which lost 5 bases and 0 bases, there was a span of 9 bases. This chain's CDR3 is CASSPGRSTDTQYF. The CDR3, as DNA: TGTGCCAGCAGCCCGGGACGGAGCACAGATACGCAGTATTTT.

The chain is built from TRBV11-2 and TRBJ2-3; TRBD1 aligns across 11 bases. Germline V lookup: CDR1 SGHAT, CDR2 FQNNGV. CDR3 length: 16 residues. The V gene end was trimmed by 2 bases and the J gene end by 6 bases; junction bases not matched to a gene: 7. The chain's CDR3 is CASSLSRTGGVDTQYF. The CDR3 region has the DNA TGTGCCAGCAGCTTATCCCGGACAGGGGGCGTGGATACGCAGTATTTT.

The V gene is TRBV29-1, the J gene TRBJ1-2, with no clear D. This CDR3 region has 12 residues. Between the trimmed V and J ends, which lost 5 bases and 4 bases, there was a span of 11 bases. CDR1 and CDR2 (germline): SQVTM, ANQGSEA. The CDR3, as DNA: TGCAGCGTTACTGAGGTCGGCTATGGCTACACCTTC. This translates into CSVTEVGYGYTF.

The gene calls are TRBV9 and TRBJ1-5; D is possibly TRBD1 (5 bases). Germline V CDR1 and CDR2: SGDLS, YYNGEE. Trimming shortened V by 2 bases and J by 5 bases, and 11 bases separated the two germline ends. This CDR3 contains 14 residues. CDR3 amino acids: CASSVGGRDQPQHF. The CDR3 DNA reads TGTGCCAGCAGCGTTGGGGGGAGGGATCAGCCCCAGCATTTT.

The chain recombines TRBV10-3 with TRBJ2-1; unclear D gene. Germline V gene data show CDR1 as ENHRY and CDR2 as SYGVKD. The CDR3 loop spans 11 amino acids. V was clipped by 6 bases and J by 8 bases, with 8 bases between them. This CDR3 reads CAIRTGDEQFF. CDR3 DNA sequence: TGTGCCATCAGGACCGGCGATGAGCAGTTCTTC.

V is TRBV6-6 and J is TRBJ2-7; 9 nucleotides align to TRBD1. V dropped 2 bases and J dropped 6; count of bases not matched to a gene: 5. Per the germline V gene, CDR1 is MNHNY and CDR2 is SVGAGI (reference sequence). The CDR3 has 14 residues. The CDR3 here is CASSYRDRDFEQYF. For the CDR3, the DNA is TGTGCCAGCAGTTACCGGGACAGGGACTTCGAGCAGTACTTC.

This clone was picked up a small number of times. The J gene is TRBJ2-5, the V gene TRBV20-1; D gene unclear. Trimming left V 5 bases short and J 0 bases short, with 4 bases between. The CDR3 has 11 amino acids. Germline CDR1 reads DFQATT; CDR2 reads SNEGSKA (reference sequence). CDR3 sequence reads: CSAENQETQYF. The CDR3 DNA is TGCAGTGCTGAAAACCAAGAGACCCAGTACTTC.

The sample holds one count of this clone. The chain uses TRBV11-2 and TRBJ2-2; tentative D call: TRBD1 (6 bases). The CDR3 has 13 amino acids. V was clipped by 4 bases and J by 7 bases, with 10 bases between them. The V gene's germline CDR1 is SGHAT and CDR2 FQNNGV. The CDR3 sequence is CASSWDINGELFF. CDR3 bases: TGTGCCAGCAGCTGGGACATAAACGGGGAGCTGTTTTTT.

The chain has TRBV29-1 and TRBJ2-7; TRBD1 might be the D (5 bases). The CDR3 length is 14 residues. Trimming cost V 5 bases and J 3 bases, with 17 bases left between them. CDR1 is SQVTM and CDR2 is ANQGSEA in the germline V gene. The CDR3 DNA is TGCAGCGTTCGAGGTGGGATAGGGGACTACGAGCAGTACTTC. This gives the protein CSVRGGIGDYEQYF.

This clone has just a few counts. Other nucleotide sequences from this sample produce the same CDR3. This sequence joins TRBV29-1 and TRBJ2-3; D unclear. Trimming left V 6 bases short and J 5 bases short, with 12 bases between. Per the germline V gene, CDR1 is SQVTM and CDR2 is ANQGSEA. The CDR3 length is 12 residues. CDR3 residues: CSVDPGRDTQYF. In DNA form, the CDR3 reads TGCAGCGTAGACCCTGGACGAGATACGCAGTATTTT.

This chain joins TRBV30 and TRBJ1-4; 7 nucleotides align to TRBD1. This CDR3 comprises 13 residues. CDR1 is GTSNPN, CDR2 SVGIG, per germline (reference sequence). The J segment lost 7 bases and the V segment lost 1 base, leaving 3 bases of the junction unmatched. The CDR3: CAWSGQGAEKLFF. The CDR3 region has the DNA TGTGCCTGGAGTGGACAGGGAGCTGAAAAACTGTTTTTT.

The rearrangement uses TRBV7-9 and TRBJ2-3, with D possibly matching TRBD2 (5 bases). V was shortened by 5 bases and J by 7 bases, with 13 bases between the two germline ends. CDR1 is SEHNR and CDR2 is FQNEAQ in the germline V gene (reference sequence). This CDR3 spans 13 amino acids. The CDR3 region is CASSQLGPHTQYF. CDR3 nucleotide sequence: TGTGCCAGCAGCCAACTAGGGCCCCATACGCAGTATTTT.

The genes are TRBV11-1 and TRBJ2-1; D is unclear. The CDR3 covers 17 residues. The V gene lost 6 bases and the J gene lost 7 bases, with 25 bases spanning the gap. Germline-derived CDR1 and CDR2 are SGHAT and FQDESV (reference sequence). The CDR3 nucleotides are TGTGCCAGCAGTTTTGGTCCGGGTAAACATGGTCAGAATGAGCAGTTCTTC. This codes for CASSFGPGKHGQNEQFF.

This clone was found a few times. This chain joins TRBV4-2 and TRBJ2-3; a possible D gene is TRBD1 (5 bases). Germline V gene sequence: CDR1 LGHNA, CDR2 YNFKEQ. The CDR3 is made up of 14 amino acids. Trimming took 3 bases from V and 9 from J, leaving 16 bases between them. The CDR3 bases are TGTGCCAGCAGCCACCTTTTAGACAGCCCAACGCAGTATTTT. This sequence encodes CASSHLLDSPTQYF.

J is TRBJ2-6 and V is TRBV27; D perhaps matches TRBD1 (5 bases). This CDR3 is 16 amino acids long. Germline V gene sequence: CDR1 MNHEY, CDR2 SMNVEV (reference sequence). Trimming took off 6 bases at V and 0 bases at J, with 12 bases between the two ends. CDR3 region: CASSKLDTSGANVLTF. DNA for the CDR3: TGTGCCAGCAGCAAACTGGACACCTCTGGGGCCAACGTCCTGACTTTC. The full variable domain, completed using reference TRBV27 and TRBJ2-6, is EAQVTQNPRYLITVTGKKLTVTCSQNMNHEYMSWYRQDPGLGLRQIYYSMNVEVTDKGDVPEGYKVSRKEKRNFPLILESPSPNQTSLYFCASSKLDTSGANVLTFGAGSRLTVL.

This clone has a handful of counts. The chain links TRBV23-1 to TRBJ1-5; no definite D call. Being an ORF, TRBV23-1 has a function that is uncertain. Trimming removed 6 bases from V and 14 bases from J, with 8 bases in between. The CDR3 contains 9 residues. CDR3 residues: CASRDGEHF. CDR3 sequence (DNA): TGCGCCAGCAGGGATGGGGAGCATTTT.

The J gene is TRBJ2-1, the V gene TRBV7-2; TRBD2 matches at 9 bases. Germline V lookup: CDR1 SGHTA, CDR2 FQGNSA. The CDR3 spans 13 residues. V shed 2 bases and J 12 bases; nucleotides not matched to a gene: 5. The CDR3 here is CASSLLSTSGQFF. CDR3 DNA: TGTGCCAGCAGCTTACTATCGACTAGCGGGCAGTTCTTC.

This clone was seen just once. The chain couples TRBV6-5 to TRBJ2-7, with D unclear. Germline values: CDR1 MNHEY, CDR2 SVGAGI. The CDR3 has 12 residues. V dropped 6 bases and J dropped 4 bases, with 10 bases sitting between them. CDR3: CASSPTAYEQYF. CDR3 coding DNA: TGTGCCAGCAGCCCCACAGCTTACGAGCAGTACTTC.

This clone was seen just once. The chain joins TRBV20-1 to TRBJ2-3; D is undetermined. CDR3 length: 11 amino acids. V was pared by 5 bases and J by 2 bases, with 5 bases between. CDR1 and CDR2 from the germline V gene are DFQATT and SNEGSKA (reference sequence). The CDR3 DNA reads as TGCAGTGCTGAATACACAGATACGCAGTATTTT. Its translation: CSAEYTDTQYF.

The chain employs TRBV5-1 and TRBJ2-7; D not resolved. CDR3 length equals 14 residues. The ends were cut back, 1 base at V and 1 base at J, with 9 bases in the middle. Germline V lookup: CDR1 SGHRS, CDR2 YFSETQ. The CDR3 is CASSLTSSSYEQYF. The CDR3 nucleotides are TGCGCCAGCAGCTTGACATCCTCTTCCTACGAGCAGTACTTC.

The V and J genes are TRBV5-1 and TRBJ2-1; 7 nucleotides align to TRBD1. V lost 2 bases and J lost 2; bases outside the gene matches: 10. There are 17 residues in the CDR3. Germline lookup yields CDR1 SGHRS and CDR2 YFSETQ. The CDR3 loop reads CASSLLGTVTPYNEQFF. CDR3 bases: TGCGCCAGCAGCTTACTCGGGACAGTTACCCCCTACAATGAGCAGTTCTTC.